This TCR beta chain appears in the sequencing data of a study of cytomegalovirus exposure and HLA in healthy donors. Study information: Both the roughly 120 validation repertoires and the approximately 700 first-cohort repertoires used the same platform, as reported by a later analysis.

Points on this clone: Its antigen is unknown.

Trimming took 0 bases from V and 6 from J, leaving 12 bases between them. Per the germline V gene, CDR1 is LGHNA and CDR2 is YSLEER. The CDR3 has 14 amino acids. TCRdb's copy holds only in-frame clones and misses some; the assay was immunoSEQ multiplex PCR. The data contain fewer than 150,000 clones, 88% of them seen just once; the ten biggest clones take up around 1.5%. Findings of the study overall: Most TCR sequences were seen very rarely across donors, but some public TCRs occurred in many. In vitro checks showed that a few CMV-associated chains really do target CMV antigens. TCR beta chains numbering under 200 were designated cytomegalovirus-associated.

The sample was PBMCs. This sequence joins TRBV4-3 and TRBJ2-7, with D possibly being TRBD2 (6 bases). This receptor was obtained from a man aged 25-45 years in good health and CMV-seronegative. This CDR3 reads CASSQDELGGEQYF. The CDR3 DNA reads TGCGCCAGCAGCCAAGATGAGCTGGGAGGCGAGCAGTACTTC.